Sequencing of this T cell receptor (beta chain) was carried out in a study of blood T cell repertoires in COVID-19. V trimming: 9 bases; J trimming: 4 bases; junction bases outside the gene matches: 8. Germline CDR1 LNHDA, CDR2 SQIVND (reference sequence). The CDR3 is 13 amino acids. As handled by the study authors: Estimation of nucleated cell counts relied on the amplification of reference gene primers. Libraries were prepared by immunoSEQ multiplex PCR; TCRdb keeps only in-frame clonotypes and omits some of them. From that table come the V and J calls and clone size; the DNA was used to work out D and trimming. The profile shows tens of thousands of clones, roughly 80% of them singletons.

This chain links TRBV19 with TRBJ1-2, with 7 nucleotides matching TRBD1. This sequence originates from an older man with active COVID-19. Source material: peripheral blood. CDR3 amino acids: CASGKQGSYGYTF. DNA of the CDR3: TGTGCCAGCGGAAAACAGGGGAGCTATGGCTACACCTTC.